This record looks at one TCR beta chain sequence and its context. Antigen unknown. V dropped 1 base and J dropped 4 bases, with 10 bases sitting between them. The CDR3 covers 14 residues. Germline assignment: CDR1 LGHNA and CDR2 YSLEER. This sample is drawn from a study of human T cells and chemical hapten exposure. On the study more broadly: Patients' scalps got diphenylcyclopropenone weekly throughout the approximately 25-week study.

General study points: With DPC sensitization, TCRs exceeding 1 in 1000 frequency showed no change.

A single record per CDR3 protein comes from TCRdb applying MiXCR to the RACE reads. The table includes under 400,000 distinct CDR3 sequences, 4.5% to 5.5% detected once. Time point described: pre-sensitization, week 0. The treatment is: therapeutic diphenylcyclopropenone sensitization with weekly scalp DPC. The chain employs TRBV4-3 and TRBJ1-1, with D perhaps matching TRBD1 (5 bases). This TCR was recovered from a woman aged 45 to 65 with alopecia areata. Some clones in this sample may be carry-over from other donors' samples. The sample consisted of whole blood, taken in connection with sensitization to the hapten diphenylcyclopropenone (DPC). The CDR3 spells CASSQGGETTEAFF. Here the CDR3 DNA reads TGCGCCAGCAGCCAAGGGGGGGAGACCACTGAAGCTTTCTTT.